This passage covers 21 T cell receptor beta chains from one sample sequenced in a study of T cell changes during pregnancy in multiple sclerosis. Sequenced by immunoSEQ multiplex PCR; TCRdb stores in-frame clones only, minus some. The sample shows around 51,000 clones, 93% of them seen only once. Sequencing was performed on peripheral blood, taken in the second trimester of pregnancy. These receptors were obtained from a female donor with multiple sclerosis, enrolled in a pregnancy study.

CDR3 protein: CASSVGGTAYEQYF. The CDR3 region has the DNA TGTGCCAGCAGCGTAGGAGGGACAGCCTACGAGCAGTACTTC. The chain couples TRBV9 to TRBJ2-7; 7 bases align to TRBD1. This CDR3 has 14 amino acids. The germline CDR1 and CDR2 sequences are SGDLS and YYNGEE. V was clipped by 0 bases and J by 2 bases; unmatched bases: 2.

This chain links TRBV28 with TRBJ1-3; 7 bases align to TRBD1. V gave up 0 bases and J gave up 1 base; unmatched junction bases: 3. Germline CDR1 and CDR2: MDHEN and SYDVKM. CDR3 size: 16 residues. This CDR3 reads CASSLWQGVSGNTIYF. DNA of the CDR3: TGTGCCAGCAGTTTATGGCAGGGGGTATCTGGAAACACCATATATTTT.

J is TRBJ1-1 and V is TRBV2, with D uncertain. Trimming cost V 4 bases and J 1 base, with 7 bases left between them. There are 13 residues in the CDR3. Germline V gene data show CDR1 as SNHLY and CDR2 as FYNNEI. In DNA form, the CDR3 reads TGTGCCAGCAGTGTCCGGGGGAACACTGAAGCTTTCTTT. Amino acids: CASSVRGNTEAFF.

Concerning this clone itself: Sequence at one end of the junction differs from germline and may be a read error. This chain links TRBV5-1 with TRBJ2-3, with 8 bases matching TRBD2. The CDR3 is 13 residues long. The germline V gene encodes CDR1 SGHRS and CDR2 YFSETQ. The CDR3 nucleotides read TGCGCCAGCAGCTTGGTGTCGGTGACTAGCGCCTACTTT. Residues: CASSLVSVTSAYF.

The V call is TRBV29-1, the J call TRBJ2-7; 8 bases fit TRBD1. J lost 0 bases, V lost 2 bases, and 0 bases had no gene match. Germline-derived CDR1 and CDR2 are SQVTM and ANQGSEA. The CDR3 consists of 13 residues. CDR3 protein: CSVEQGASYEQYF. CDR3 DNA sequence: TGCAGCGTTGAACAGGGGGCCTCCTACGAGCAGTACTTC.

The chain employs TRBV7-3 and TRBJ2-3, with D unclear. CDR3 length: 15 residues. Germline CDR1 reads SGHTA; CDR2 reads FQGTGA. Trimming removed 1 base at V and 2 bases at J, with 10 bases between. CDR3 DNA sequence: TGTGCCAGCAGCTTAATTGTAGCATCCACAGATACGCAGTATTTT. Translation gives CASSLIVASTDTQYF.

As to this clone: Other DNA sequences in this specimen translate into the identical CDR3. The chain recombines TRBV5-1 with TRBJ2-1; 8 nucleotides agree with TRBD2. The J segment lost 1 base and the V segment lost 0 bases, leaving 12 bases of the junction unmatched. Germline V gives CDR1 SGHRS, CDR2 YFSETQ. The length of the CDR3 is 19 residues. CDR3: CASSLVGAGALRSYNEQFF. Here the CDR3 DNA reads TGCGCCAGCAGCTTGGTAGGAGCGGGAGCGCTAAGGTCCTACAATGAGCAGTTCTTC.

Only a few counts were recorded for this clone. The genes are TRBV7-3 and TRBJ1-1, with D hard to call. There are 15 residues in the CDR3. Germline V gene lookup returns CDR1 SGHTA and CDR2 FQGTGA. The ends were cut back, 2 bases at V and 4 bases at J, with 14 bases in the middle. DNA for the CDR3: TGTGCCAGCAGCTTAGAGGGTACCCTGGTCACTGAAGCTTTCTTT. This codes for CASSLEGTLVTEAFF.

This chain connects TRBV4-3 to TRBJ2-1; possibly TRBD1 for D (7 bases). Germline V CDR1 and CDR2: LGHNA, YSLEER. The CDR3 runs to 15 residues. The ends were cut back, 4 bases at V and 6 bases at J, with 16 bases in the middle. Here the CDR3 DNA reads TGCGCCAGCAGCCTTCTTCAGCAGGGGGGCAATGAGCAGTTCTTC. The encoded protein is CASSLLQQGGNEQFF.

The chain has TRBV18 and TRBJ2-3; TRBD2 matches 14 bases. Trimming at V came to 1 base and at J to 4 bases, leaving 4 bases not matched to a gene. Germline V CDR1 and CDR2: KGHSH, LQKENI. The length of the CDR3 is 17 residues. The CDR3 sequence is CASSPLGLAGGPDTQYF. DNA of the CDR3: TGTGCCAGCTCACCACTCGGACTAGCGGGAGGACCAGATACGCAGTATTTT. Variable domain in full (rest from reference TRBV18 and TRBJ2-3): NAGVMQNPRHLVRRRGQEARLRCSPMKGHSHVYWYRQLPEEGLKFMVYLQKENIIDESGMPKERFSAEFPKEGPSILRIQQVVRGDSAAYFCASSPLGLAGGPDTQYFGPGTRLTVL.

In this sample, this clone turned up once. The V call is TRBV6-6, the J call TRBJ2-3, with 7 bases identical to TRBD1. CDR3 length equals 14 residues. CDR1 is MNHNY and CDR2 is SVGAGI in the germline V gene (reference sequence). V trimming: 10 bases; J trimming: 4 bases; junction bases outside the gene matches: 11. CDR3 protein: CATSPGTDADTQYF. The CDR3 DNA reads as TGTGCCACCTCACCCGGGACAGACGCAGATACGCAGTATTTT.

This clone was seen once. Sequence at one end of the junction differs from germline and may be a read error. The CDR3 loop reads CASSLRRAGSGRHF. DNA for the CDR3: TGTGCCAGCAGTTTGAGAAGGGCGGGGAGCGGGAGACATTTC. The chain couples TRBV28 to TRBJ2-6; TRBD2 matches 8 bases. This CDR3 contains 14 residues. CDR1 MDHEN and CDR2 SYDVKM come from the germline V gene. Based on the CDR3 plus reference TRBV28 and TRBJ2-6, the full variable domain is DVKVTQSSRYLVKRTGEKVFLECVQDMDHENMFWYRQDPGLGLRLIYFSYDVKMKEKGDIPEGYSVSREKKERFSLILESASTNQTSMYLCASSLRRAGSGRHFGAGSRLTVL.

The gene calls are TRBV12-5 and TRBJ1-2; no firm D call. CDR3 length equals 14 residues. V was trimmed by 2 bases and J by 4 bases, leaving 11 bases between them. CDR1 is LGHNT and CDR2 is FRNRAP in the germline V gene. Here the CDR3 DNA reads TGTGCTAGTGGTTTGTCAGGATCGGTCTATGGCTACACCTTC. Amino acid sequence: CASGLSGSVYGYTF. The full variable domain, completed using reference TRBV12-5 and TRBJ1-2, is DARVTQTPRHKVTEMGQEVTMRCQPILGHNTVFWYRQTMMQGLELLAYFRNRAPLDDSGMPKDRFSAEMPDATLATLKIQPSEPRDSAVYFCASGLSGSVYGYTFGSGTRLTVV.

The chain is built from TRBV9 and TRBJ2-7, with 7 bases fitting TRBD1. Looked up from germline, CDR1 is SGDLS and CDR2 is YYNGEE. This CDR3 spans 13 amino acids. Trimming removed 3 bases from V and 0 bases from J; junction bases left unmatched: 0. CDR3 bases: TGTGCCAGCAGCGGGGACAGCTCCTACGAGCAGTACTTC. Encoded protein: CASSGDSSYEQYF. Based on the CDR3 plus reference TRBV9 and TRBJ2-7, the full variable domain is DSGVTQTPKHLITATGQRVTLRCSPRSGDLSVYWYQQSLDQGLQFLIQYYNGEERAKGNILERFSAQQFPDLHSELNLSSLELGDSALYFCASSGDSSYEQYFGPGTRLTVT.

The chain couples TRBV18 to TRBJ2-5, with D tentatively TRBD2 (5 bases). Germline V gene sequence: CDR1 KGHSH, CDR2 LQKENI. The V end lost 4 bases, the J end lost 2 bases, and 14 bases lay between the germline ends. This CDR3 comprises 15 residues. The CDR3 loop reads CASSHRKAVQETQYF. CDR3 nucleotides: TGTGCCAGCTCACACCGAAAAGCGGTACAAGAGACCCAGTACTTC.

The V gene is TRBV7-2, the J gene TRBJ2-3; D is unresolved. Germline values: CDR1 SGHTA, CDR2 FQGNSA. The CDR3 is 13 residues long. V was trimmed by 3 bases and J by 2 bases, leaving 6 bases between them. CDR3 sequence reads: CASSFFHTDTQYF. The CDR3 coding sequence is TGTGCCAGCAGCTTTTTCCACACAGATACGCAGTATTTT. Full variable domain (missing parts from reference TRBV7-2 and TRBJ2-3): GAGVSQSPSNKVTEKGKDVELRCDPISGHTALYWYRQSLGQGLEFLIYFQGNSAPDKSGLPSDRFSAERTGGSVSTLTIQRTQQEDSAVYLCASSFFHTDTQYFGPGTRLTVL.

V gene TRBV25-1 combines with J gene TRBJ2-1; a possible D gene is TRBD2 (5 bases). Trimming cost V 3 bases and J 5 bases, with 8 bases left between them. The germline gives CDR1 MGHDK, CDR2 SYGVNS. The CDR3 length is 13 residues. The CDR3 DNA sequence: TGTGCCAGCAGTGAGTGGGAGAACAATGAGCAGTTCTTC. It specifies CASSEWENNEQFF. Drawing the rest from reference TRBV25-1 and TRBJ2-1, the complete variable domain is EADIYQTPRYLVIGTGKKITLECSQTMGHDKMYWYQQDPGMELHLIHYSYGVNSTEKGDLSSESTVSRIRTEHFPLTLESARPSHTSQYLCASSEWENNEQFFGPGTRLTVL.

The chain is built from TRBV28 and TRBJ1-5; D call uncertain. Trimming stripped 5 bases from V and 4 bases from J, with 24 bases between. CDR3 size: 18 residues. The germline V gene encodes CDR1 MDHEN and CDR2 SYDVKM. CDR3 nucleotide sequence: TGTGCCAGCAGTCTCAGAAAGTTCAGGCAAGGTCGAAATCAGCCCCAGCATTTT. It specifies CASSLRKFRQGRNQPQHF. The full variable domain, rest sourced from reference TRBV28 and TRBJ1-5, is DVKVTQSSRYLVKRTGEKVFLECVQDMDHENMFWYRQDPGLGLRLIYFSYDVKMKEKGDIPEGYSVSREKKERFSLILESASTNQTSMYLCASSLRKFRQGRNQPQHFGDGTRLSIL.

The chain employs TRBV5-4 and TRBJ2-3; 9 bases fit TRBD2. CDR3 length: 14 residues. The V and J ends lost 4 bases and 12 bases, in that order; junction bases with no gene match: 12. The germline gives CDR1 SGHNT, CDR2 YYREEE (reference sequence). The chain's CDR3 is CASSIIAGERRQYF. The CDR3 nucleotides are TGTGCCAGCAGCATCATAGCGGGAGAGCGTCGTCAGTATTTT.

The rearrangement joins TRBV9 to TRBJ1-1; D gene ambiguous. The CDR3 contains 13 residues. The V and J ends lost 4 bases and 14 bases respectively, with 21 bases between them. Germline V CDR1 and CDR2: SGDLS, YYNGEE. CDR3 protein: CASSPRSGHPGFF. CDR3 DNA: TGTGCCAGCAGCCCCCGAAGCGGCCATCCCGGCTTCTTT.

The CDR3 nucleotides are TGTGCCAGCGTACAGGGGGCGCGACGAAACACCATATATTTT. It is translated as CASVQGARRNTIYF. This chain connects TRBV7-2 to TRBJ1-3, with 9 bases matching TRBD1. V shed 8 bases, J shed 5 bases, and the junction held 7 bases outside the gene matches. The length of the CDR3 is 14 residues. CDR1 is SGHTA and CDR2 is FQGNSA in the germline V gene.